This is a list of T cell receptor beta chains from one sample in a study of blood T cell repertoires in COVID-19. Measured with immunoSEQ multiplex PCR; TCRdb has only the in-frame clones, and not every one. The sample holds some 220,000 clones, 85% to 90% seen once. Input material: PBMCs or T cells enriched from blood (not recorded which). These receptors were obtained from a woman in her forties or fifties in a cohort exposed to, infected with or recovered from COVID-19 (not recorded which). The CDR3 runs from the conserved cysteine through the conserved F or W. A D gene is named only where the DNA matches it firmly. Clone size, where shown, is once, few, many, or a class for clones that have expanded.

d_gene | j_gene | v_gene | abundance | len | CDR3nt | CDR3aa
. | TRBJ2-3 | TRBV2 | . | 17 | TGTGCCAGCAGTGAAGCGGGCGACTACTCTAGCACAGATACGCAGTATTTT | CASSEAGDYSSTDTQYF
. | TRBJ1-6 | TRBV5-1 | . | 14 | TGCGCCAGCAGCTGGCGGAGTATGACTTCACCCCTCCACTTT | CASSWRSMTSPLHF
TRBD1 | TRBJ1-5 | TRBV5-8 | few | 16 | TGTGCCAGCAGTCACCCGGACAGGGGGCTTCGACAGCCCCAGCATTTT | CASSHPDRGLRQPQHF
TRBD1 | TRBJ1-1 | TRBV28 | . | 17 | TGTGCCAGCAGTTTAACGCGGGACAGAGAAGAGAACACTGAAGCTTTCTTT | CASSLTRDREENTEAFF
TRBD1 | TRBJ1-2 | TRBV4-3 | . | 16 | TGCGCCAGCAGCCAAGACCCCAGGGGGCGTATGGATGGCTACACCTTC | CASSQDPRGRMDGYTF
. | TRBJ2-1 | TRBV15 | once | 15 | TGTGCCACCAGCGCCAGGGGAGTTTCCTACAATGAGCAGTTCTTC | CATSARGVSYNEQFF
TRBD1 | TRBJ1-2 | TRBV28 | . | 14 | TGTGCCAGCAGTTCATGGACAGGGTCCTATGGCTACACCTTC | CASSSWTGSYGYTF
TRBD1 | TRBJ2-7 | TRBV4-3 | . | 14 | TGCGCCAGCAGCCCAAGGGACAGGACGAACGAGCAGTACTTC | CASSPRDRTNEQYF
. | TRBJ1-5 | TRBV19 | . | 17 | TGTGCCAGTAGTATACCACGGACAGCTTGGGTCAATCAGCCCCAGCATTTT | CASSIPRTAWVNQPQHF
TRBD1 | TRBJ1-6 | TRBV5-1 | . | 22 | TGCGCCAGCAGCTCCGTCCCGGGACAGGGGGCGCATGAGCTCTCCTATAATTCACCCCTCCACTTT | CASSSVPGQGAHELSYNSPLHF
. | TRBJ1-4 | TRBV28 | . | 12 | TGTGCCAGCAGTTTAGCTGGGAGGCAACTGTTTTTT | CASSLAGRQLFF
. | TRBJ1-6 | TRBV7-2 | . | 16 | TGTGCCAGCAGCTTACTGGCAGGGAATAATAATTCACCCCTCCACTTT | CASSLLAGNNNSPLHF
. | TRBJ2-7 | TRBV11-1 | . | 14 | TGTGCCAGCAGCTTAGAGCAGGTAACCTACGAGCAGTACTTC | CASSLEQVTYEQYF
TRBD1 | TRBJ2-2 | TRBV9 | . | 16 | TGTGCCAGCAGCGTAACTGGACAGGGGGCGATCGGGGAGCTGTTTTTT | CASSVTGQGAIGELFF
. | TRBJ1-6 | TRBV30 | . | 12 | TGTGCCTGGAGCCAGGGTAATTCACCCCTCCACTTT | CAWSQGNSPLHF
. | TRBJ1-4 | TRBV27 | . | 13 | TGTGCCGGGACGGCGGGGTCTAATGAAAAACTGTTTTTT | CAGTAGSNEKLFF
TRBD1 | TRBJ1-2 | TRBV29-1 | . | 14 | TGCAGCGACCAAACATGGGACAGGGCCTATGGCTACACCTTC | CSDQTWDRAYGYTF
. | TRBJ1-1 | TRBV10-3 | few | 14 | TGTGCCATCAGCCAATCGCGGGATAACACTGAAGCTTTCTTT | CAISQSRDNTEAFF